These 6 T cell receptor beta chains share one sample of origin, sequenced in a study of CD8+CD57+ T cells in acquired aplastic anemia. The use of genomic DNA as template underpinned the TCR beta VDJ and CDR3 profiling. TCRdb called the reads again in MiXCR, with one record for every CDR3 protein. The sample lists hundreds of thousands of distinct CDR3 sequences; around 32% were seen once. The authors sequenced patients whose flow cytometry had shown CD8+CD57+ cell expansion. What was sequenced was sorted CD4+, CD8+, or CD8+CD57+ T cells (not recorded which) from PBMCs. The source is a human donor with aplastic anemia.

The chain links TRBV20-1 to TRBJ1-5; D is undetermined. Trimming stripped 1 base from V and 0 bases from J, with 10 bases between. CDR1 and CDR2 from the germline V gene are DFQATT and SNEGSKA (reference sequence). The CDR3 sequence is 15 residues long. The DNA of the CDR3 is TGCAGTGCTAGAGCGGCAGAGTATAGCAATCAGCCCCAGCATTTT. Its translation: CSARAAEYSNQPQHF.

V usage is TRBV5-1 and J usage is TRBJ1-1, with 8 nucleotides matching TRBD1. In germline, CDR1 is SGHRS, CDR2 YFSETQ. The CDR3 has 15 residues. The V gene end was trimmed by 4 bases and the J gene end by 4 bases; junction bases not matched to a gene: 9. The CDR3 DNA reads as TGCGCCAGCAGCGAAAACAGGGGGTTGCTCACTGAAGCTTTCTTT. Residues: CASSENRGLLTEAFF.

This clonotype has just one count. This chain links TRBV15 with TRBJ1-6; tentative D call: TRBD1 (6 bases). Trimming pared 0 bases from V and 10 bases from J, leaving 16 bases between. From germline, CDR1 is LNHNV and CDR2 YYDKDF (reference sequence). This CDR3 is built from 16 residues. The CDR3 sequence: CATSRDGPRGGSPLHF. The CDR3 nucleotides read TGTGCCACCAGCAGAGATGGGCCCAGGGGTGGCTCACCCCTCCACTTT. The full variable domain, rest sourced from reference TRBV15 and TRBJ1-6, is DAMVIQNPRYQVTQFGKPVTLSCSQTLNHNVMYWYQQKSSQAPKLLFHYYDKDFNNEADTPDNFQSRRPNTSFCFLDIRSPGLGDTAMYLCATSRDGPRGGSPLHFGNGTRLTVT.

On this clonotype itself: Mismatch with germline at one junction end may stem from a read error. V usage is TRBV2 and J usage is TRBJ2-7; the D is unclear. The CDR3 is 12 residues long. From germline, CDR1 is SNHLY and CDR2 FYNNEI. CDR3 region: CASSLLPYERYF. The CDR3 DNA follows: TGTGCCAGCAGTCTCCTTCCCTACGAGCGGTACTTC.

V and J are TRBV5-4 and TRBJ2-7; tentative D call: TRBD1 (6 bases). Trimming took off 2 bases at V and 6 bases at J, with 15 bases between the two ends. This CDR3 spans 14 amino acids. The V gene's germline CDR1 is SGHNT and CDR2 YYREEE (reference sequence). The CDR3 DNA reads as TGTGCCAGCAGCTTACCAGGACAGCTAACCGAGCAGTACTTC. It specifies CASSLPGQLTEQYF.

This clonotype occurred a few times. The V gene is TRBV24-1, the J gene TRBJ1-1, with 9 bases fitting TRBD1. The ends lost 4 bases at V and 8 bases at J; junction bases unmatched: 7. This CDR3 spans 14 amino acids. The germline V gene encodes CDR1 KGHDR and CDR2 SFDVKD. The CDR3 DNA sequence: TGTGCCACCAGTGAATCCTGGACAGGGGCGGAAGCTTTCTTT. This sequence encodes CATSESWTGAEAFF.